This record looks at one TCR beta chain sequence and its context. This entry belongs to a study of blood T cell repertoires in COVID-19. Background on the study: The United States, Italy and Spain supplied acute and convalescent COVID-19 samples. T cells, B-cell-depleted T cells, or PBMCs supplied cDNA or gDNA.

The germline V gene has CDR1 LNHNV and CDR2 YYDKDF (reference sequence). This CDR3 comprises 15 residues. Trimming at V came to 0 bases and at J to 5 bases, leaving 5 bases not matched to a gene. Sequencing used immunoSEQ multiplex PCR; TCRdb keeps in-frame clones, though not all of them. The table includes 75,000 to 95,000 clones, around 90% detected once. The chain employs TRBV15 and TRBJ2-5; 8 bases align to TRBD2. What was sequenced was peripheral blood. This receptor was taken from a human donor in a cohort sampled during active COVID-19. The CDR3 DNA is TGTGCCACCAGCAGAGATAGGGCTAGCGGGGAGACCCAGTACTTC. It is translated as CATSRDRASGETQYF.